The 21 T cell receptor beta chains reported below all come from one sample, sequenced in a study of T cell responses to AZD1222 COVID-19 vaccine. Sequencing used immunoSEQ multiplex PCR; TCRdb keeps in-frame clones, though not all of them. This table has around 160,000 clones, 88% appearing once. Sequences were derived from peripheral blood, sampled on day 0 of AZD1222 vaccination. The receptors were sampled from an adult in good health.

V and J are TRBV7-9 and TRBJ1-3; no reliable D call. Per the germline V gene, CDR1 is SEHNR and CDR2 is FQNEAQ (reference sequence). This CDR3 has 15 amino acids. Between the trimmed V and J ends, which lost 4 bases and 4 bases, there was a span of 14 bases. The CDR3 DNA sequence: TGTGCCAGCAGCTCAGACTCCGGGAGGGGAAACACCATATATTTT. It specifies CASSSDSGRGNTIYF.

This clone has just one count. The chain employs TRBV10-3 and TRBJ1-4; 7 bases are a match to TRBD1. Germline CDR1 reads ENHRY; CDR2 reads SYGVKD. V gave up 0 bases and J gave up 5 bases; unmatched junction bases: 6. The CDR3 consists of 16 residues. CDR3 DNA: TGTGCCATCAGTGAGTCTACGGGACAGCTAAATGAAAAACTGTTTTTT. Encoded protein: CAISESTGQLNEKLFF.

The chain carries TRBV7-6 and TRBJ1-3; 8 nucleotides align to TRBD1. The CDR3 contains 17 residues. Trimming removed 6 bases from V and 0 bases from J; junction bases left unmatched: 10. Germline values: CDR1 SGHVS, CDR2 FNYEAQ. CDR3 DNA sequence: TGTGCCAGCAGTCAACGGACAGGGCCGAGCTCTGGAAACACCATATATTTT. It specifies CASSQRTGPSSGNTIYF.

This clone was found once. The CDR3 sequence: CASSLALEEKLFF. In DNA, the CDR3 is TGTGCCAGCAGCTTAGCGCTAGAGGAAAAACTGTTTTTT. The chain joins TRBV7-2 to TRBJ1-4; no firm D call. The germline V and J ends were trimmed by 0 bases and 8 bases, with 7 bases remaining between them. This CDR3 is built from 13 residues. Germline CDR1 SGHTA, CDR2 FQGNSA.

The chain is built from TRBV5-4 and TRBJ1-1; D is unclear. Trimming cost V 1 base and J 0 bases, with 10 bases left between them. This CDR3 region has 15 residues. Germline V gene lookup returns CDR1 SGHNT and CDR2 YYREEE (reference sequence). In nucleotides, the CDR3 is TGTGCCAGCAGCTTGATTGGTCCAATGAACACTGAAGCTTTCTTT. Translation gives CASSLIGPMNTEAFF.

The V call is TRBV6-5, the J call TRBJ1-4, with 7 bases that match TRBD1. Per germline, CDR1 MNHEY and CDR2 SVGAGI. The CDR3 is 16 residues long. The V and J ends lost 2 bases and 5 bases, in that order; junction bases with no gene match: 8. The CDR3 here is CASSYQRTGPNEKLFF. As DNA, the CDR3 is TGTGCCAGCAGTTACCAGAGGACAGGCCCGAATGAAAAACTGTTTTTT.

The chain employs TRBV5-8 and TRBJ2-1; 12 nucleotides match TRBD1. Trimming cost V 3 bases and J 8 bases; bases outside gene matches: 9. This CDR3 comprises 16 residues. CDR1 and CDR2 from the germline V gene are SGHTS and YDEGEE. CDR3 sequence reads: CASSSRGTGGLHEQFF. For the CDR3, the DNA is TGTGCCAGCAGCTCAAGGGGGACAGGGGGCTTGCATGAGCAGTTCTTC.

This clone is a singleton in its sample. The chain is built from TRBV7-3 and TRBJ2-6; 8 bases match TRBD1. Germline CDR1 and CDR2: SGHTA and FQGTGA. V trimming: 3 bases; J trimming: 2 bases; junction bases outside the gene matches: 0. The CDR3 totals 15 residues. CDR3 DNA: TGTGCCAGCAGCTTGACAGGGGCTGGGGCCAACGTCCTGACTTTC. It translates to CASSLTGAGANVLTF.

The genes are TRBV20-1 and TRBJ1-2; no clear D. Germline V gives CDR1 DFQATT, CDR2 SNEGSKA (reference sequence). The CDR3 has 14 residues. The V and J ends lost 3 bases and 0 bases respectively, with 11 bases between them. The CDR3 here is CSASFDGANYGYTF. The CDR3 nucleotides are TGCAGTGCTAGTTTCGACGGAGCTAACTATGGCTACACCTTC.

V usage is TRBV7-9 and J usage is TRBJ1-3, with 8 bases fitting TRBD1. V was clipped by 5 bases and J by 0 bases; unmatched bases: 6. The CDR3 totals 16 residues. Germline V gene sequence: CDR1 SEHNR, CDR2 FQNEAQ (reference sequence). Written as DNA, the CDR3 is TGTGCCAGCAGCCACGGACAGGGCGACTCTGGAAACACCATATATTTT. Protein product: CASSHGQGDSGNTIYF.

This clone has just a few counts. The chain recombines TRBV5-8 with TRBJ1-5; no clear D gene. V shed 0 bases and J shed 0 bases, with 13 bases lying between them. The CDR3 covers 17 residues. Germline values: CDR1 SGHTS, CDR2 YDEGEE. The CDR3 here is CASSLDDGSYSNQPQHF. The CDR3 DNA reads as TGTGCCAGCAGCTTGGATGATGGCAGCTATAGCAATCAGCCCCAGCATTTT.

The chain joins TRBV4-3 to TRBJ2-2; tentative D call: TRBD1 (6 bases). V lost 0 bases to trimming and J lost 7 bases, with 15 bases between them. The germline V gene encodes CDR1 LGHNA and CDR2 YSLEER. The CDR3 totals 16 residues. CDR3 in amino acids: CASSQDSGTRFGELFF. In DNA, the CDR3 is TGCGCCAGCAGCCAAGATTCAGGGACACGGTTCGGGGAGCTGTTTTTT.

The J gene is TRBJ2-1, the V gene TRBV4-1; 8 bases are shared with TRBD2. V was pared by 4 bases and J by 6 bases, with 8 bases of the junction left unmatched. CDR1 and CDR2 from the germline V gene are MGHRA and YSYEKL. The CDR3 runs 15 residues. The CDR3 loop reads CASSPRLAGLNEQFF. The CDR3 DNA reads TGCGCCAGCAGCCCAAGGCTAGCGGGCCTCAATGAGCAGTTCTTC.

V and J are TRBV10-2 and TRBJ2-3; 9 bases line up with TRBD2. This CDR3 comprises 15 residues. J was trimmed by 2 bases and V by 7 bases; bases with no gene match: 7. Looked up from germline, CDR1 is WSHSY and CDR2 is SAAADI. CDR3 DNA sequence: TGCGCCAGCAAGATTAGCGGGGGCTACACAGATACGCAGTATTTT. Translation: CASKISGGYTDTQYF.

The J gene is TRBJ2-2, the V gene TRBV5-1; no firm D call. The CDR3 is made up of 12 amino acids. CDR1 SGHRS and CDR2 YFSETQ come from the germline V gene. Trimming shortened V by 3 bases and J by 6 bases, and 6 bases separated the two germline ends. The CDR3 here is CASSSSPGELFF. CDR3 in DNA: TGCGCCAGCAGCTCGAGCCCCGGGGAGCTGTTTTTT.

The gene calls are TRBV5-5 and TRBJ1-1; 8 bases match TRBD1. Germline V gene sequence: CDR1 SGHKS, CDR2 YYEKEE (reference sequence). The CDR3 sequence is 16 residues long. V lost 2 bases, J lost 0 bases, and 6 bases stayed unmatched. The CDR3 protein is CASSFQQGGMNTEAFF. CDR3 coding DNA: TGTGCCAGCAGCTTCCAACAGGGGGGAATGAACACTGAAGCTTTCTTT.

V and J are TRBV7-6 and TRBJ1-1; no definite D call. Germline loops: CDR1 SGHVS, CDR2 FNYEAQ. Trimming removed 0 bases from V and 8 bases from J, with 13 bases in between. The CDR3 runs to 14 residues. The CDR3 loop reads CASSLAPTQEEAFF. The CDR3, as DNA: TGTGCCAGCAGCTTAGCGCCTACGCAGGAAGAAGCTTTCTTT.

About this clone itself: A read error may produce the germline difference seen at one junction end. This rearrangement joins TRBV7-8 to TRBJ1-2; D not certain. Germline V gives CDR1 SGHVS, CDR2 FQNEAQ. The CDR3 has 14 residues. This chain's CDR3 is CASSLGRPLTILSF. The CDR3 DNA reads TGTGCCAGCAGCTTAGGTCGGCCCCTCACTATACTTTCCTTC.

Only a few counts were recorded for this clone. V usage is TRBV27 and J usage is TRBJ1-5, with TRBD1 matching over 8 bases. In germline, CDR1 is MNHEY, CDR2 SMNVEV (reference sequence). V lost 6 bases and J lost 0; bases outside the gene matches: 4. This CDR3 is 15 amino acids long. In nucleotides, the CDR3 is TGTGCCAGCAGATCTACAGGGGGTAGCAATCAGCCCCAGCATTTT. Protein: CASRSTGGSNQPQHF.

CDR3 bases: TGTGCCAGCAGTGCAACGTACGTGCAGTTCTTC. Translation: CASSATYVQFF. J is TRBJ2-1 and V is TRBV28; D gene uncertain. Trimming pared 5 bases from V and 12 bases from J, leaving 11 bases between. Germline V gene sequence: CDR1 MDHEN, CDR2 SYDVKM. The CDR3 contains 11 residues.

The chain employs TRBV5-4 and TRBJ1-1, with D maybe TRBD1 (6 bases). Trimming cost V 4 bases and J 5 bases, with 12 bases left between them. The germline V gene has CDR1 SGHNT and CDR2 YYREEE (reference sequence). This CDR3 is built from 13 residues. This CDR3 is CASSPDRDTEAFF. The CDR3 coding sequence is TGTGCCAGCAGCCCGGACAGAGATACTGAAGCTTTCTTT.